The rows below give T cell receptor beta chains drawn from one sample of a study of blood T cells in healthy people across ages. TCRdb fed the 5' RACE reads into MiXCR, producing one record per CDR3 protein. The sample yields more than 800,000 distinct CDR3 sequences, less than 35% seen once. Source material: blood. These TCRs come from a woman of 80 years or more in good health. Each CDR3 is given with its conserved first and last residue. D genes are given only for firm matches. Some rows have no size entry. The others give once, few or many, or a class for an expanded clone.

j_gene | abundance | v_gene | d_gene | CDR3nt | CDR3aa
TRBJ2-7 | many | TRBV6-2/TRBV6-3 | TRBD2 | TGTGCCAGCAGTTATGGCGGGGGGATCCTACGCGAGCAGTACTTC | CASSYGGGILREQYF
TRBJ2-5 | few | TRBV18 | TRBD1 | TGTGCCAGCTCTCCTCCCGGGACAGGAGAGACCCAGTACTTC | CASSPPGTGETQYF
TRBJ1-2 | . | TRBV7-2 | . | TGTGCCAGCAGCTTCACAGGGATTCCTGACTATGGCTACACCTTC | CASSFTGIPDYGYTF
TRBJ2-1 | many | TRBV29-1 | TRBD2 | TGCAGCGTTGTAAAGCGGGGGGATTCCTCCTACAATGAGCAGTTCTTC | CSVVKRGDSSYNEQFF
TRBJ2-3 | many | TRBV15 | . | TGTGCCACCAGCAGGACTTGGGGAGATACGCAGTATTTT | CATSRTWGDTQYF
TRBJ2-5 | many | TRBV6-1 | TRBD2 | TGTGCCAGCGAGCGGGATTTCCAAGAGACCCAGTACTTC | CASERDFQETQYF
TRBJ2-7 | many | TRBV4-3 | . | TGCGCCAGCAGCCAAGACAGTTACGAGCAGTACTTC | CASSQDSYEQYF
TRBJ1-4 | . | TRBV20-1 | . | TGCAGTGCTAGGCAGGGAAGTGAAAAACTGTTTTTT | CSARQGSEKLFF
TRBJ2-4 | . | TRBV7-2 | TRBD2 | TGTGCCAGCAGAACTAGCGGGGGGGGGGACATTCAGTACTTC | CASRTSGGGDIQYF
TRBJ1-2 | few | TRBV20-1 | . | TGCAGTGCCCCGACAGGCGGTAACTATGGCTACACCTTC | CSAPTGGNYGYTF
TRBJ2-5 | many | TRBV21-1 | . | TGTGCCAGCAGCCCCCGGGCAGGAAAAGAGACCCAGTACTTC | CASSPRAGKETQYF
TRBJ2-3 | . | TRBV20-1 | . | TGCAGTGCTAGGGGGGCAGGGTCAGATACGCAGTATTTT | CSARGAGSDTQYF
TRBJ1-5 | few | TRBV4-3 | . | TGCGCCAGCAGCCAGGCCAGGGACACCAATCAGCCCCAGCATTTT | CASSQARDTNQPQHF
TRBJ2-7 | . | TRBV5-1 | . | TGCGCCAGCAGCTTGGTGTTGGTGGGGGCGAACTACGAGCAGTACTTC | CASSLVLVGANYEQYF
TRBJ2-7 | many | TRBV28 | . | TGTGCCAGCAGGGTCAGGAACTACGAGCAGTACTTC | CASRVRNYEQYF
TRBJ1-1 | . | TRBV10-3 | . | TGTGCCATCAGGACCGGGACATACACTGAAGCTTTCTTT | CAIRTGTYTEAFF